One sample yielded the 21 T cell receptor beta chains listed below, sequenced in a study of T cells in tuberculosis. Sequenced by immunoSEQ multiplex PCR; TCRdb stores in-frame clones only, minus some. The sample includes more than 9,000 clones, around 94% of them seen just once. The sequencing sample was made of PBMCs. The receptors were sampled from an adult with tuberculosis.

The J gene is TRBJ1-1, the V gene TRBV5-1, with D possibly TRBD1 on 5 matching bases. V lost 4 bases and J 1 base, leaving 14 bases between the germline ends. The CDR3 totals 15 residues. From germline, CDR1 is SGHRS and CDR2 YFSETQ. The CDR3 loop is CASSERRGGNTEAFF. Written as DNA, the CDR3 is TGCGCCAGCAGCGAAAGAAGGGGAGGGAACACTGAAGCTTTCTTT.

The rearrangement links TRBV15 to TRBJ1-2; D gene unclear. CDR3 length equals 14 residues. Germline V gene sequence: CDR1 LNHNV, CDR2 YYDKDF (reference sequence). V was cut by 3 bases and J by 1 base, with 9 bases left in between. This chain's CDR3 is CATSRSHLNYGYTF. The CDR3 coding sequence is TGTGCCACCAGCAGGAGCCATCTTAACTATGGCTACACCTTC.

CDR3 residues: CASSPEDSSRETQYF. In DNA, the CDR3 is TGCGCCAGCAGCCCGGAAGACAGCTCCCGAGAGACCCAGTACTTC. This chain uses TRBV4-1 with TRBJ2-5, with a possible D match to TRBD1 (5 bases). Trimming cost V 4 bases and J 4 bases, with 16 bases left between them. The length of the CDR3 is 15 residues. The germline V gene encodes CDR1 MGHRA and CDR2 YSYEKL.

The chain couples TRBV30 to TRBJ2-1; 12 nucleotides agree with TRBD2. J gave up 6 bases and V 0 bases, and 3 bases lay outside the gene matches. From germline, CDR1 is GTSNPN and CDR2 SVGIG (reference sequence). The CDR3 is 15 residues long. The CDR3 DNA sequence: TGTGCCTGGAGTGTACGACTAGCGGGGGCCAATGAGCAGTTCTTC. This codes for CAWSVRLAGANEQFF. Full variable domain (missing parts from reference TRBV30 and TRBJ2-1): SQTIHQWPATLVQPVGSPLSLECTVEGTSNPNLYWYRQAAGRGLQLLFYSVGIGQISSEVPQNLSASRPQDRQFILSSKKLLLSDSGFYLCAWSVRLAGANEQFFGPGTRLTVL.

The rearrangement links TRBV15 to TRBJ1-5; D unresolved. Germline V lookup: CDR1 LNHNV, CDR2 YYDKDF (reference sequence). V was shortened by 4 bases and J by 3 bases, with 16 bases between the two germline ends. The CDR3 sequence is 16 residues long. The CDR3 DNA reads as TGTGCCACCAGCAAACTAGGCGGACGGTTCAATCAGCCCCAGCATTTT. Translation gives CATSKLGGRFNQPQHF.

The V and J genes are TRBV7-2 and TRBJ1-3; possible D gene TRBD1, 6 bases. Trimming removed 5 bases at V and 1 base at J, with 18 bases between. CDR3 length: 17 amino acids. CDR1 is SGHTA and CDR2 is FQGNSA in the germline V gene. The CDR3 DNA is TGTGCCAGCAGCAGACCCGGACAGCGAATATCTGGAAACACCATATATTTT. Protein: CASSRPGQRISGNTIYF.

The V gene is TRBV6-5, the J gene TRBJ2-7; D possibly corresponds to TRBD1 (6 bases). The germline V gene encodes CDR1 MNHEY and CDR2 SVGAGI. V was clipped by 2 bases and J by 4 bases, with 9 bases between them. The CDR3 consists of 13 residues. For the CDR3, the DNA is TGTGCCAGCAGTTACGGGACAAATTACGAGCAGTACTTC. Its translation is CASSYGTNYEQYF.

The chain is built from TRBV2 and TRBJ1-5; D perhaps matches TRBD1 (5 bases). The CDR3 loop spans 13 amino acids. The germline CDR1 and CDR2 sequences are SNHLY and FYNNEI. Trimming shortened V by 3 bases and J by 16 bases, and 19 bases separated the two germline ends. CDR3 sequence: CASSDLVGRGQHF. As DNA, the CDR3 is TGTGCCAGCAGTGATTTAGTCGGGAGGGGTCAACATTTT.

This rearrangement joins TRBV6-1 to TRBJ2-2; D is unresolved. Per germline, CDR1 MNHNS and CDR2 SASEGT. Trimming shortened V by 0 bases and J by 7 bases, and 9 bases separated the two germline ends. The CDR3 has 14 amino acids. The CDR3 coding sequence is TGTGCCAGCAGTGAAGCGAGCCGCGGCGGGGAGCTGTTTTTT. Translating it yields CASSEASRGGELFF.

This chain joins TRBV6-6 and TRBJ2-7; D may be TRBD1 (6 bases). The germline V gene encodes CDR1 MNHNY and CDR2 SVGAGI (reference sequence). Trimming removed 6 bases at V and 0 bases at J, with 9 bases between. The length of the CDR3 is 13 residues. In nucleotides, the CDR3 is TGTGCCAGCAGGGCAGGGGACTCCTACGAGCAGTACTTC. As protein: CASRAGDSYEQYF.

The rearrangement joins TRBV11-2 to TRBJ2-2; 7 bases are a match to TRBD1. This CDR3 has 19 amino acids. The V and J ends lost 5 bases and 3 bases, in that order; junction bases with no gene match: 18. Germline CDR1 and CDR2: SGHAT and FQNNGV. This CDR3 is CASSDPGLTGIVDTGELFF. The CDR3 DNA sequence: TGTGCCAGCAGCGACCCCGGATTGACAGGGATAGTAGACACCGGGGAGCTGTTTTTT.

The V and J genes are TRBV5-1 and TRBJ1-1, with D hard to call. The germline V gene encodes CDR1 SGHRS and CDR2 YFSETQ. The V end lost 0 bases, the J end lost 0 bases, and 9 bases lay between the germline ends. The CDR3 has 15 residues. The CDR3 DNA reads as TGCGCCAGCAGCTTGGCGGGATACATGAACACTGAAGCTTTCTTT. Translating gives CASSLAGYMNTEAFF. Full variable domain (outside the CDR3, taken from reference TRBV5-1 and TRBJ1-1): KAGVTQTPRYLIKTRGQQVTLSCSPISGHRSVSWYQQTPGQGLQFLFEYFSETQRNKGNFPGRFSGRQFSNSRSEMNVSTLELGDSALYLCASSLAGYMNTEAFFGQGTRLTVV.

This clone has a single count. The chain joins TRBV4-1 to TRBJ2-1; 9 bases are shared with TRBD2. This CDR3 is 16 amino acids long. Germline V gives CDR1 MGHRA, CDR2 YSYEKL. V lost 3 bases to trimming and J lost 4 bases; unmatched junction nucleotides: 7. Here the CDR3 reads CASSHVAGVSYNEQFF. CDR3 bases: TGCGCCAGCAGCCACGTAGCGGGAGTTTCGTACAATGAGCAGTTCTTC.

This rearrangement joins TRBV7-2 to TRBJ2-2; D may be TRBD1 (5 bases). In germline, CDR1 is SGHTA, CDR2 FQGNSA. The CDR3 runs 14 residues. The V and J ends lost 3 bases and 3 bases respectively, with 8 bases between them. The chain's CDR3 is CASSLGPHTGELFF. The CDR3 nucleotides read TGTGCCAGCAGCTTGGGGCCTCACACCGGGGAGCTGTTTTTT.

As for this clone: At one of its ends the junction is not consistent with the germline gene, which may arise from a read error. The CDR3: CASSLGAGGLFF. The CDR3 bases are TGTGCCAGCAGCTTAGGGGCCGGGGGGCTGTTTTTT. The chain is built from TRBV11-2 and TRBJ2-2; D is possibly TRBD2 (6 bases). The CDR3 runs to 12 residues. CDR1 is SGHAT and CDR2 is FQNNGV in the germline V gene.

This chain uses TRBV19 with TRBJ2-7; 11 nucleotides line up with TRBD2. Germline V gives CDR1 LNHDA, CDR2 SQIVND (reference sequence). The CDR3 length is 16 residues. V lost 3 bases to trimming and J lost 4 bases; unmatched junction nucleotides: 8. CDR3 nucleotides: TGTGCCAGTAGTATCATTCCGACTAGCGGGACTTACGAGCAGTACTTC. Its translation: CASSIIPTSGTYEQYF.

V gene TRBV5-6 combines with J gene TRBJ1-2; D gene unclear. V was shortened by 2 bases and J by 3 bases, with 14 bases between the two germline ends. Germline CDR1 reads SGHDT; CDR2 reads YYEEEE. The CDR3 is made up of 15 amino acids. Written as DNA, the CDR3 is TGTGCCAGCAGCTTACCCTCACTCGTAGACTATGGCTACACCTTC. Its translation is CASSLPSLVDYGYTF.

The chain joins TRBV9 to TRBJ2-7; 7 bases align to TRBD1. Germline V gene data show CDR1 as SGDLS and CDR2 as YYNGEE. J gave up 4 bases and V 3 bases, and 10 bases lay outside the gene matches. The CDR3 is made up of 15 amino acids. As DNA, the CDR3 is TGTGCCAGCAGCGAGACCCCGGGACAGTTTTACGAGCAGTACTTC. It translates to CASSETPGQFYEQYF.

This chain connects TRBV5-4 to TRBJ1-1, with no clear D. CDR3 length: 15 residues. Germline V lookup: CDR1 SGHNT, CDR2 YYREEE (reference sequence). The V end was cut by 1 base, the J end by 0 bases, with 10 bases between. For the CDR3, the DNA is TGTGCCAGCAGCTTGATGGAGACCGTGAACACTGAAGCTTTCTTT. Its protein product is CASSLMETVNTEAFF.

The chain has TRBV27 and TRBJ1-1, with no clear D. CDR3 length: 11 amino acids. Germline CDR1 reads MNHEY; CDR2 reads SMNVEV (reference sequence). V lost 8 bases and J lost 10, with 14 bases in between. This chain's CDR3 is CASFEGSRAFF. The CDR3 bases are TGTGCCAGCTTTGAAGGGAGTAGAGCTTTCTTT.

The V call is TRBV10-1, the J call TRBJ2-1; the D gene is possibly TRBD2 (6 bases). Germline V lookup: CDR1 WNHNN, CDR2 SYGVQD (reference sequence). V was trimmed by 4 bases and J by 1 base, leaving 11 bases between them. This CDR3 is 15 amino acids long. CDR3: CASSAIGGSYNEQFF. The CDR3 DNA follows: TGCGCCAGCAGTGCGATCGGAGGGTCCTACAATGAGCAGTTCTTC.